This T cell receptor (beta chain) is drawn from a study of blood T cells in healthy people across ages. Findings and limits, study-wide: PBMCs that were unsorted prevented a conclusive naive versus antigen-experienced comparison. Whereas aged donors had fewer naive CD4+ cells, long-lived donors had more of them and higher diversity. Changes seen in expanded clonotypes were possibly confounded by donor CMV status left unknown.

Approximately 9.2 milliliters was the volume of peripheral blood drawn from each donor. The CDR3 consists of 14 residues. CDR1 is SEHNR and CDR2 is FQNEAQ in the germline V gene (reference sequence). V lost 5 bases and J 3 bases, leaving 10 bases between the germline ends. A second PCR of about 7 to 12 cycles used a sample-barcoded 5' primer and a J-beta primer mix. Each CDR3 protein is one row after TCRdb ran MiXCR on the 5' RACE reads. The sample has some 1.6 million distinct CDR3 sequences; approximately 32% are singletons. As to this clonotype: The antigen remains unidentified.

The chain employs TRBV7-9 and TRBJ1-4, with D possibly TRBD1 on 6 matching bases. This receptor was obtained from a woman aged 25-40 years in good health. Material for sequencing was blood. CDR3 DNA: TGTGCCAGCAGCCAACAGGGAGCTAATGAAAAACTGTTTTTT. It translates to CASSQQGANEKLFF.